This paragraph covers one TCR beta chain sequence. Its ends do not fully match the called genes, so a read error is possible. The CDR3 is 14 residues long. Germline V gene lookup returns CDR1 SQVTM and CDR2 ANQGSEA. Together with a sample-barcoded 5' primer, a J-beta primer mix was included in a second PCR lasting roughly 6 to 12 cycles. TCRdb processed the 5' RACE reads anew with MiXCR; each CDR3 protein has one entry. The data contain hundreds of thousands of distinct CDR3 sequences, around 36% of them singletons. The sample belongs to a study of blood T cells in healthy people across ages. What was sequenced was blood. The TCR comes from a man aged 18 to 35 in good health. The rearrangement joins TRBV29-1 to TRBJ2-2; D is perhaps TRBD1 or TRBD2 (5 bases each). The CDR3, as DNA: TGCAGCGGTGAAAGAGGGGCAGGGCATGGGGAGCTGTTTTTT. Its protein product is CSGERGAGHGELFF.